This T cell receptor beta chain was recovered during a study of identical twins' blood T cells. TCRdb analysed the 5' RACE reads with MiXCR anew, one entry per CDR3 protein. The sample includes 300,000 to 400,000 distinct CDR3 sequences, more than 25% seen only once; the top ten take 6.1%. CDR3 size: 16 residues. Germline V lookup: CDR1 LGHNA, CDR2 YNFKEQ. Note on this clonotype: The junction shows a germline mismatch at one end, possibly a read error.

The sequencing input was PBMCs. This receptor was taken from a woman aged 18-49 years in good health. V gene TRBV4-2 combines with J gene TRBJ2-7; 9 bases align to TRBD1. CDR3 coding DNA: TGTACCAGCAGCCAGGAATCCGGGACAGGGTCCGCCGAGCAGTACTTC. Its translation: CTSSQESGTGSAEQYF.